The rows below give T cell receptor beta chains drawn from one sample of a study of Graves' ophthalmopathy and Graves' hyperthyroidism. Via MiXCR, TCRdb re-called the multiplex PCR reads, giving one row per CDR3 protein. This table holds almost 750,000 distinct CDR3 sequences, 40% found once. The sample comprised peripheral blood. The receptors here all came from an adult man with Graves' ophthalmopathy. Both conserved end residues are part of each CDR3. The order of the fields is J gene, clone size, D gene, V gene, CDR3 protein, CDR3 DNA. D genes are given only for firm matches. Size tells how often a clone was seen (once, few, many) or the class of an expanded clone, and some rows leave it out.

>TRBJ2-6|NA|TRBD2|TRBV7-2
CASSLSGLAGGYVLTF
TGTGCCAGCAGCCTGAGCGGCCTAGCGGGGGGCTACGTCCTGACTTTC
>TRBJ1-2|few|NA|TRBV6-6
CASRHLDTNYGYTF
TGTGCCAGCAGACACCTTGACACAAACTACGGCTACACCTTC
>TRBJ2-7|NA|TRBD1|TRBV29-1
CSVAFWDREASSYEQYF
TGCAGCGTGGCCTTTTGGGACAGAGAAGCGAGCTCCTACGAGCAGTACTTC
>TRBJ1-2|NA|NA|TRBV11-2
CASSSHRVTYGYTF
TGTGCCAGCAGCTCCCACAGGGTAACCTATGGCTACACCTTC
>TRBJ2-5|NA|NA|TRBV9
CASSVGPTGADQETQYF
TGTGCCAGCAGCGTAGGCCCGACGGGGGCAGACCAAGAGACCCAGTACTTC
>TRBJ2-6|NA|TRBD1|TRBV10-3
CASTPVTGVSGANVLTF
TGTGCCAGCACCCCGGTGACAGGGGTCTCTGGGGCCAACGTCCTGACTTTC
>TRBJ1-2|NA|TRBD1|TRBV29-1
CSGGGQGKNYGYTF
TGCAGCGGGGGGGGACAGGGGAAAAACTATGGCTACACCTTC
>TRBJ2-1|NA|TRBD2|TRBV7-9
CASLLAGIGNEQFF
TGTGCCAGTCTACTAGCGGGTATTGGCAATGAGCAGTTCTTC
>TRBJ2-7|few|TRBD1|TRBV7-9
CASSLGGGQAYEQYF
TGTGCCAGCAGCTTAGGTGGGGGACAGGCCTACGAGCAGTACTTC
>TRBJ2-7|NA|TRBD2|TRBV2
CASTLSGGNHEQYF
TGTGCCAGCACCCTTAGCGGGGGTAACCACGAGCAGTACTTC
>TRBJ2-7|NA|TRBD1|TRBV7-2
CASSHRGRTYEQYF
TGTGCCAGCAGTCACAGGGGGCGAACCTACGAGCAGTACTTC
>TRBJ2-7|many|TRBD1|TRBV10-2
CASSRQGRVNEQYF
TGCGCCAGCAGTAGACAGGGGAGAGTCAACGAGCAGTACTTC
>TRBJ2-2|many|TRBD2|TRBV11-2
CASSRRLAAGELFF
TGTGCCAGCAGCAGACGACTAGCGGCCGGGGAGCTGTTTTTT
>TRBJ2-2|NA|NA|TRBV7-9
CANSLGGLFF
TGTGCCAACAGCTTGGGGGGGCTGTTTTTT
>TRBJ2-7|few|TRBD2|TRBV7-9
CASSFSRGVKEQYF
TGTGCCAGCAGCTTTTCGCGGGGGGTGAAGGAGCAGTACTTC
>TRBJ1-2|NA|TRBD1|TRBV5-1
CASSYGQGDAGYTF
TGCGCCAGCAGCTATGGACAGGGGGACGCTGGCTACACCTTC
>TRBJ1-2|NA|NA|TRBV10-3
CATSKWKRPNYGYTF
TGTGCCACCAGTAAGTGGAAGAGACCCAACTATGGCTACACCTTC
>TRBJ1-6|NA|NA|TRBV10-3
CASRNGAGRTLSPLHF
TGTGCCAGCAGGAACGGGGCAGGGAGGACGCTTTCACCCCTCCACTTT
>TRBJ2-1|NA|NA|TRBV7-2
CASSVRGGDNEQFF
TGTGCCAGCAGCGTAAGAGGGGGGGACAATGAGCAGTTCTTC
>TRBJ2-7|NA|NA|TRBV29-1
CSVAPREPERGNEQYF
TGCAGCGTTGCCCCGAGGGAGCCCGAACGGGGCAATGAGCAGTACTTC
>TRBJ2-7|NA|TRBD1|TRBV29-1
CSARTLSRQGPYEQCF
TGCAGTGCTAGAACTCTGTCAAGACAGGGACCCTACGAGCAGTGCTTC
>TRBJ2-1|NA|TRBD1|TRBV11-1
CASSSTSGTGSVNEQFF
TGTGCCAGCAGCTCGACTTCCGGGACAGGGTCTGTGAATGAGCAGTTCTTC
>TRBJ2-5|NA|NA|TRBV29-1
CSVTGGSSETQYF
TGCAGCGTAACCGGTGGTAGTTCAGAGACCCAGTACTTC
>TRBJ2-2|NA|TRBD2|TRBV10-3
CAISESGGLAGLSGELFF
TGTGCCATCAGTGAGTCCGGTGGGCTAGCGGGCCTCTCGGGGGAGCTGTTTTTT
>TRBJ1-2|NA|TRBD1|TRBV12-3/TRBV12-4
CASRGTGVYGYTF
TGTGCCAGCAGAGGGACAGGGGTCTATGGCTACACCTTC
>TRBJ2-7|few|TRBD1|TRBV20-1
CSARGADRVSYEQYF
TGCAGTGCTAGAGGGGCGGACAGGGTGTCCTACGAGCAGTACTTC
>TRBJ2-7|many|NA|TRBV7-8
CASSQDRGREQYF
TGTGCCAGCAGCCAAGACCGTGGTAGGGAGCAGTACTTC
>TRBJ2-7|NA|NA|TRBV7-2
CASSSRVANEQYF
TGTGCCAGCAGCTCTCGGGTTGCGAATGAGCAGTACTTC